This T cell receptor (beta chain) is drawn from a study of cytomegalovirus exposure and HLA in healthy donors. Whole-study findings and limits: CMV serostatus stood as the only immune exposure information on hand.

This clone came up once. Its antigen is as yet unknown. The PCR contained 60 Vbeta and 13 Jbeta primers. As originally analysed: Among the unique TCR beta chains that a later analysis counted, about 81 million in all, roughly 11 million were shared. Assay used: immunoSEQ multiplex PCR; TCRdb lists only in-frame clones, some missing. From that table come the V and J calls and clone size; the DNA was used to work out D and trimming. Of under 150,000 clones listed, approximately 84% were seen once; the top ten hold approximately 1.5%. The sample was PBMCs. This receptor was identified in a woman aged 18-29 years in good health and CMV-seronegative.

CDR3 DNA sequence: TGTGCTAGTGGTCGACCGACTAGCGGGAGTTACGAGCAGTACTTC. It translates to CASGRPTSGSYEQYF. V is TRBV12-5 and J is TRBJ2-7; 12 positions agree with TRBD2. V dropped 5 bases and J dropped 4; count of bases not matched to a gene: 6. The CDR3 is made up of 15 amino acids. CDR1 and CDR2 from the germline V gene are LGHNT and FRNRAP.